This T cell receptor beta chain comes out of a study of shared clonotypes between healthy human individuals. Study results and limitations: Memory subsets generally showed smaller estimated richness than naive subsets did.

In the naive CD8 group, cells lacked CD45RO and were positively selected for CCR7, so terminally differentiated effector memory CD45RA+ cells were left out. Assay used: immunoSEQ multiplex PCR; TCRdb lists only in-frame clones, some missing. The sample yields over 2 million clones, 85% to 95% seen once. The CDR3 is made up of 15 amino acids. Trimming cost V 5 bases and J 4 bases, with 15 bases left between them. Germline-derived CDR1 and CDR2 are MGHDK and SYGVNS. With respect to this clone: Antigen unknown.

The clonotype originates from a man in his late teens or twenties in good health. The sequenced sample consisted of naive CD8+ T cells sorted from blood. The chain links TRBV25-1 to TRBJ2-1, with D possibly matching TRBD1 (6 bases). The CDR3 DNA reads TGTGCCAGCAGTTCCCGGGACAAGGCTTACAATGAGCAGTTCTTC. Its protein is CASSSRDKAYNEQFF.